Shown below are 2 T cell receptor beta chains from a single sample sequenced in a study of blood T cell repertoires in COVID-19. Repertoires were generated with immunoSEQ multiplex PCR, while TCRdb's copy carries only in-frame clones and drops some. The sample lists under 500,000 clones; approximately 90% were seen once. Sequenced material: peripheral blood. These receptors originate from a woman in her 30s with acute or convalescent COVID-19.

The chain's CDR3 is CASSLGGTGATGELFF. The CDR3 region has the DNA TGCGCCAGCAGCTTGGGCGGGACAGGGGCAACCGGGGAGCTGTTTTTT. The V call is TRBV5-1, the J call TRBJ2-2; 10 bases line up with TRBD1. Germline V gives CDR1 SGHRS, CDR2 YFSETQ. The CDR3 has 16 residues. The V and J ends lost 0 bases and 5 bases, in that order; junction bases with no gene match: 4.

The chain combines TRBV18 with TRBJ2-5; 7 bases line up with TRBD2. V shed 2 bases, J shed 2 bases, and the junction held 8 bases outside the gene matches. The CDR3 has 16 residues. Per the germline V gene, CDR1 is KGHSH and CDR2 is LQKENI. The DNA of the CDR3 is TGTGCCAGCTCACCAAGAGCGGGGAGAAATCAAGAGACCCAGTACTTC. It specifies CASSPRAGRNQETQYF.